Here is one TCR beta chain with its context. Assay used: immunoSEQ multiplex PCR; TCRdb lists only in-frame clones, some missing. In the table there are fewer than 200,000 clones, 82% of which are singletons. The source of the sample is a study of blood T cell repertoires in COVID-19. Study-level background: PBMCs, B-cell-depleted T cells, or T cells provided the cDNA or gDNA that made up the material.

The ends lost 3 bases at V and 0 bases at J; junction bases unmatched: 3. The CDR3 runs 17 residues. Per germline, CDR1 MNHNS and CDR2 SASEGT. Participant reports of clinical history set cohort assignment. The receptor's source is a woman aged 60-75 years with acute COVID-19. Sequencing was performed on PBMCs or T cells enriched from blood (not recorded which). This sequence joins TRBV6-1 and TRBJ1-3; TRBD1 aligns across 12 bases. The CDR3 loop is CASSDGTGGFSGNTIYF. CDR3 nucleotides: TGTGCCAGCAGTGATGGGACAGGGGGCTTCTCTGGAAACACCATATATTTT.